Below, one T cell receptor (beta chain) is given with its context. What it binds is not known. This sample is drawn from a study of cytomegalovirus exposure and HLA in healthy donors. The overall study: Of roughly 400 genotyped donors, around 84% clustered with self-reported Caucasian donors.

General study points: The study listed around 150 cytomegalovirus-associated TCR beta chains. Reportedly, TCR beta sequences accurately predicted HLA-A and HLA-B alleles in most subjects.

V lost 5 bases and J 5 bases, leaving 15 bases between the germline ends. Germline V gene lookup returns CDR1 SNHLY and CDR2 FYNNEI. This CDR3 is built from 15 residues. The primer mix had 60 Vbeta and 13 Jbeta primers. The repertoire was sequenced with immunoSEQ multiplex PCR; TCRdb's copy has only in-frame clones and lacks some. The sample holds hundreds of thousands of clones; approximately 78% are singletons and the top ten take 2.9%. This clonotype originated in a man under 40 in good health and CMV-seronegative. This chain links TRBV2 with TRBJ1-4, with D maybe TRBD1 (6 bases). The sequenced sample consisted of PBMCs. DNA of the CDR3: TGTGCCAGCAGTACCGGGGGGGGGCGGAATGAAAAACTGTTTTTT. Translation: CASSTGGGRNEKLFF.